The clone carrying this T cell receptor (beta chain) was recorded a few times. The data were obtained in a study of OX40 agonist ivuxolimab in advanced cancers. Study as a whole: An anti-OX40 (CD134) antibody with agonistic activity, ivuxolimab, was administered to patients. A history of anti-PD-1, anti-PD-L1 or anti-CTLA-4 therapy was acceptable, and around 36% had some.

Libraries were prepared by immunoSEQ multiplex PCR; TCRdb keeps only in-frame clonotypes and omits some of them. The data hold some 99,000 clones, with roughly 83% observed a single time. The CDR3 has 16 residues. The V and J ends lost 1 base and 1 base respectively, with 13 bases between them. In germline, CDR1 is LGHNT, CDR2 FRNRAP. The source of this sequence is an adult with an advanced solid tumor such as melanoma, head and neck, liver or kidney cancer. The chain has TRBV12-5 and TRBJ1-1; a weak D match, TRBD1 (5 bases). The sample in question was CD4+ or CD8+ T cells sorted from blood, obtained in a trial of the OX40 agonist ivuxolimab. The CDR3 sequence is CASGLEQGGGNTEAFF. The CDR3 region has the DNA TGTGCTAGTGGTTTGGAGCAGGGCGGAGGGAACACTGAAGCTTTCTTT.